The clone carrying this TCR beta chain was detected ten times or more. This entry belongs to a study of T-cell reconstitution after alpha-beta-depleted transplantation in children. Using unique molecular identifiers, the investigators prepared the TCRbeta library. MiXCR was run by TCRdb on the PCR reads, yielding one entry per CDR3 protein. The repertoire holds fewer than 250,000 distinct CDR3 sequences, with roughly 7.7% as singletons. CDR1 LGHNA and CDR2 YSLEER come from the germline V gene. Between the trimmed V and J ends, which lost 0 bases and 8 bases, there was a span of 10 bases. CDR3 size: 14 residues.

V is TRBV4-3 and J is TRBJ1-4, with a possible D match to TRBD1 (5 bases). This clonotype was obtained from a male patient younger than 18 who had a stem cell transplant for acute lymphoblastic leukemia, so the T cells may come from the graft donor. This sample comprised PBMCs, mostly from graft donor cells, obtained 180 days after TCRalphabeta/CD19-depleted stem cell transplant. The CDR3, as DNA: TGCGCCAGCAGCCAAGATTGGGGGGGAGAAAAACTGTTTTTT. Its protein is CASSQDWGGEKLFF.